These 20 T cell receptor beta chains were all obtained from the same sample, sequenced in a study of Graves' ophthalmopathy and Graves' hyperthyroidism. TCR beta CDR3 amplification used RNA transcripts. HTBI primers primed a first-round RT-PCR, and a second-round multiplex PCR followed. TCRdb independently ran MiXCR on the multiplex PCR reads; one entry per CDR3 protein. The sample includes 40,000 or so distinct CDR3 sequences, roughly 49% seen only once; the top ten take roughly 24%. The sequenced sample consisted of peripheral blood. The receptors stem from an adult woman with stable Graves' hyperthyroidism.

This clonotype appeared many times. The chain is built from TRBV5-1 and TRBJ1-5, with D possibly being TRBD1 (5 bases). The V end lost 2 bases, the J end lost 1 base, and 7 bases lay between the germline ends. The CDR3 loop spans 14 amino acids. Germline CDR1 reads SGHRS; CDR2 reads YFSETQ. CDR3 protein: CASSLGQSNQPQHF. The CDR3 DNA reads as TGCGCCAGCAGCTTAGGACAAAGCAATCAGCCCCAGCATTTT.

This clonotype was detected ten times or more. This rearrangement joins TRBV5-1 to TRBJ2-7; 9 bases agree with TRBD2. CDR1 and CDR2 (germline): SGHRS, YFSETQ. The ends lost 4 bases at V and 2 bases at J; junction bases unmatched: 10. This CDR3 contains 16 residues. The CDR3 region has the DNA TGCGCCAGCAGCCCTGGGTGGCTAGCGGGACCCTACGAGCAGTACTTC. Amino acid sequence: CASSPGWLAGPYEQYF. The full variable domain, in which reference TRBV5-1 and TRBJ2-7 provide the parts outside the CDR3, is KAGVTQTPRYLIKTRGQQVTLSCSPISGHRSVSWYQQTPGQGLQFLFEYFSETQRNKGNFPGRFSGRQFSNSRSEMNVSTLELGDSALYLCASSPGWLAGPYEQYFGPGTRLTVT.

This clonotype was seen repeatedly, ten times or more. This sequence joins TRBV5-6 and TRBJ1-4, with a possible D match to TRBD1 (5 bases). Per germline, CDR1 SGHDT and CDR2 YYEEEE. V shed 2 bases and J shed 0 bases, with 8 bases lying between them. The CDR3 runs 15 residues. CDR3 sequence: CASSFAGSTNEKLFF. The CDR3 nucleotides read TGTGCCAGCAGCTTCGCAGGGTCAACTAATGAAAAACTGTTTTTT.

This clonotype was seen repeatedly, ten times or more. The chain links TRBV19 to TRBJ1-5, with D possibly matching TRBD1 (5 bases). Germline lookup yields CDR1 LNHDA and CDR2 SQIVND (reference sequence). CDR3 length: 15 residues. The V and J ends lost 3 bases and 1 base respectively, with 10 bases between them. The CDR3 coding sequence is TGTGCCAGTAGTATCTCCCGGGGGAGCAATCAGCCCCAGCATTTT. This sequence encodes CASSISRGSNQPQHF.

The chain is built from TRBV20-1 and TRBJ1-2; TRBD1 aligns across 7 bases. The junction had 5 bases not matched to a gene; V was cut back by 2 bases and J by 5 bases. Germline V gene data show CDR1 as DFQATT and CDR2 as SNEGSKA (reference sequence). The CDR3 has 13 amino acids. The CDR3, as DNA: TGCAGTGCTAGACCCGCCAGGGGGTATGGCTACACCTTC. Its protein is CSARPARGYGYTF.

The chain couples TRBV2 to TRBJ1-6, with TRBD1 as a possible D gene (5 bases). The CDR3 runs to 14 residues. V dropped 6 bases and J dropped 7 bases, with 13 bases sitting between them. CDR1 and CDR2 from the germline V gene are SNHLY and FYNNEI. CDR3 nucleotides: TGTGCCAGCAGCCCAGGGACCCTGAATTCACCCCTCCACTTT. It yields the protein CASSPGTLNSPLHF.

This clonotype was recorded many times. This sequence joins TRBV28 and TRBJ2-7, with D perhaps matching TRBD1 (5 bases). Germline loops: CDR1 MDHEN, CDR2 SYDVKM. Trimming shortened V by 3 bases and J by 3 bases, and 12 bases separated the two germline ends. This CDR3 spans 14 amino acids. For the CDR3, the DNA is TGTGCCAGCAGTTTCAGCAGGGTAAACTACGAGCAGTACTTC. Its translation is CASSFSRVNYEQYF.

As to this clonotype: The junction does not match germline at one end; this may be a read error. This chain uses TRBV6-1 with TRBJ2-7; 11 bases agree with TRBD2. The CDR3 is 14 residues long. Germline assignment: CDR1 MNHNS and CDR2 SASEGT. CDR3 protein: CAISPTSGSYEQYF. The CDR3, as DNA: TGTGCCATCAGTCCCACTAGCGGGAGTTACGAGCAGTACTTC.

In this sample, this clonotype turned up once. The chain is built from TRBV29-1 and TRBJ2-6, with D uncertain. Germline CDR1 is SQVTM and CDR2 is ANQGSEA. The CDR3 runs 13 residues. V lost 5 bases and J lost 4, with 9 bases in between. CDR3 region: CSVIYPGANVLTF. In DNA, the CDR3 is TGCAGCGTTATCTATCCGGGGGCCAACGTCCTGACTTTC.

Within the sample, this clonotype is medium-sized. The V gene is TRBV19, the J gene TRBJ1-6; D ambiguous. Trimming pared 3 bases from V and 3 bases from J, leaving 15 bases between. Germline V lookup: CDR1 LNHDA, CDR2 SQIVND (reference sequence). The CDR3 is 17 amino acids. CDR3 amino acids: CASSMKPPSSYNSPLHF. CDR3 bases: TGTGCCAGTAGTATGAAGCCCCCCTCAAGCTATAATTCACCCCTCCACTTT.

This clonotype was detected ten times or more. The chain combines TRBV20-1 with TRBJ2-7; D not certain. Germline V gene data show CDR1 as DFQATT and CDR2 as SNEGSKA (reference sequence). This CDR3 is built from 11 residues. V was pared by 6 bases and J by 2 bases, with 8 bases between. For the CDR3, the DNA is TGCAGTGCACGGGTTACCTACGAGCAGTACTTC. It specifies CSARVTYEQYF.

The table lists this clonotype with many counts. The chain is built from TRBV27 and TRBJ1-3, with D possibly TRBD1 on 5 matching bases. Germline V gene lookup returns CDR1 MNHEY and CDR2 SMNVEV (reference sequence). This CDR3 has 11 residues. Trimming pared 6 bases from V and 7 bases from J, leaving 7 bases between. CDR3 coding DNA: TGTGCCAGCAGCGAGGGGAACACCATATATTTT. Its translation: CASSEGNTIYF.

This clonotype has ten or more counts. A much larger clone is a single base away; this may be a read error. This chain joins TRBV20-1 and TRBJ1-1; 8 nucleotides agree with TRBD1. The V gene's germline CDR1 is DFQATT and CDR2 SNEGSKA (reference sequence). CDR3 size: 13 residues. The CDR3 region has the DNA TGCAGTGCTAAAGAAGCGGACAGGGTTAGAGCTCTCTTT. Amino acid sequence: CSAKEADRVRALF.

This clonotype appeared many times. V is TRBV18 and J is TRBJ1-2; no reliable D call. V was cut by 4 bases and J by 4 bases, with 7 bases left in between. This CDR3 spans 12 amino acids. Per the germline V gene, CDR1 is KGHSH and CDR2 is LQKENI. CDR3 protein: CASSRVGYGYTF. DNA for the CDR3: TGTGCCAGCTCACGTGTGGGCTATGGCTACACCTTC.

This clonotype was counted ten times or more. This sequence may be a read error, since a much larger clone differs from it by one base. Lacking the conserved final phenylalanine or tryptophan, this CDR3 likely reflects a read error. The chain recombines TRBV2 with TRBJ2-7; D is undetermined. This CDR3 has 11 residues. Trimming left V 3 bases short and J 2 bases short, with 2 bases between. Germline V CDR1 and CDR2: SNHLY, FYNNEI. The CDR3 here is CASSDTYEQYS. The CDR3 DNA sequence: TGTGCCAGCAGTGACACCTACGAGCAGTACTCC.

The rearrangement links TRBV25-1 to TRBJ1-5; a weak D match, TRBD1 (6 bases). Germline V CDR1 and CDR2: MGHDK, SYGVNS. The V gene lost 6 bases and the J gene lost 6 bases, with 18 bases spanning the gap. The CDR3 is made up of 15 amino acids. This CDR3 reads CASRTGMGFGQPQHF. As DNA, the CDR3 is TGTGCCAGCAGAACAGGGATGGGGTTTGGTCAGCCCCAGCATTTT.

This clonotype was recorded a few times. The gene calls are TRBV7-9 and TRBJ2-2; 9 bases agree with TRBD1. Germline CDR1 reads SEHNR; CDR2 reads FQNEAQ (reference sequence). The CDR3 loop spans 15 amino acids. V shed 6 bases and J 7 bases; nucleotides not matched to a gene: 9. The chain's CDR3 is CASSSGTGKDGELFF. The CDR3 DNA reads TGTGCCAGCAGTTCCGGGACAGGGAAGGACGGGGAGCTGTTTTTT.

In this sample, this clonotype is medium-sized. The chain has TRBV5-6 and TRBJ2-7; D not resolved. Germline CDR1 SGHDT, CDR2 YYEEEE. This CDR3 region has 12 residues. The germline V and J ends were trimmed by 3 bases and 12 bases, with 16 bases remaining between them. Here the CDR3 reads CASSSDSVNAYF. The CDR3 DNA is TGTGCCAGCAGCTCAGACTCGGTTAATGCGTACTTC.

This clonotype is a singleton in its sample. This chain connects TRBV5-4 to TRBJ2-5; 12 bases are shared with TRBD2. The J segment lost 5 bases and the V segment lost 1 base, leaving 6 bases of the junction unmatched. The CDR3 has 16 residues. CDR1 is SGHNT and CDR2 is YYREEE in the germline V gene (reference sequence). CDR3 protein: CASSLPTSGSHETQYF. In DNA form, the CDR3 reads TGTGCCAGCAGCTTGCCGACTAGCGGGAGTCATGAGACCCAGTACTTC.

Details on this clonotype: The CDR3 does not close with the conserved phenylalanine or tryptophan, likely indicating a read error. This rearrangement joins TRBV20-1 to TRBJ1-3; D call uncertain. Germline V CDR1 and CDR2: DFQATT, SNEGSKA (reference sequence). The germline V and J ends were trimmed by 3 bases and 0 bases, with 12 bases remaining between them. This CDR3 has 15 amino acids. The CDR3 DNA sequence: TGCAGTGCTAGTATGGGCCTAGGCTCTGGAAACACCATATATCTT. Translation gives CSASMGLGSGNTIYL.